This TCR beta chain was captured in a study of cytomegalovirus exposure and HLA in healthy donors. Study results and limitations: TCR sequences were mostly rare, though some public TCRs occurred in many donors. A later analysis reportedly found fewer N-insertions in an Asian-associated ancestry cluster than the approximately 700-donor mean. Researchers reported in a later analysis that common viral pathogens appeared linked to several top clusters.

Turning to this clone: Its target is unknown.

PCR used 60 Vbeta primers and 13 Jbeta primers. TCRdb keeps only in-frame clones here, not all; method: immunoSEQ multiplex PCR. Of some 130,000 clones listed, about 10% are singletons. Germline V gene data show CDR1 as SEHNR and CDR2 as FQNEAQ (reference sequence). The CDR3 runs 15 residues. The V gene end was trimmed by 7 bases and the J gene end by 4 bases; junction bases not matched to a gene: 7. The material sequenced was PBMCs. The gene calls are TRBV7-9 and TRBJ2-3, with 11 bases matching TRBD2. This TCR was recovered from a woman aged 40 to 50 in good health and CMV-seropositive. The CDR3: CASIGSGGVADTQYF. CDR3 DNA: TGTGCCAGCATCGGTAGCGGGGGGGTCGCAGATACGCAGTATTTT.